The 21 T cell receptor beta chains reported below all come from one sample, sequenced in a study of blood T cell repertoires in COVID-19. Clones were read by immunoSEQ multiplex PCR, and TCRdb kept only the in-frame ones, dropping some. The data contain about 120,000 clones, 79% of them singletons. Sequenced: peripheral blood. These receptors all stem from a woman aged 80 or over with acute or convalescent COVID-19.

The chain carries TRBV5-6 and TRBJ2-3; maybe TRBD2 (6 bases). V was pared by 2 bases and J by 14 bases, with 15 bases between. Germline lookup yields CDR1 SGHDT and CDR2 YYEEEE. This CDR3 region has 12 residues. This CDR3 is CASSFGTADGYF. The CDR3 DNA sequence: TGTGCCAGCAGCTTCGGGACTGCGGATGGGTATTTT.

The J gene is TRBJ2-7, the V gene TRBV5-1, with 7 bases fitting TRBD1. The CDR3 covers 13 residues. CDR1 and CDR2 from the germline V gene are SGHRS and YFSETQ. Trimming took 6 bases from V and 5 from J; bases not matched to a gene: 8. The CDR3 spells CASTITGADEQYF. The CDR3 DNA sequence: TGCGCCAGCACCATTACAGGGGCCGACGAGCAGTACTTC.

CDR3 protein: CASSLGQLAKNIQYF. The CDR3 DNA reads as TGTGCCAGCAGTTTAGGACAGCTAGCCAAAAACATTCAGTACTTC. The gene calls are TRBV28 and TRBJ2-4, with a weak D call TRBD1 (6 bases). The V gene lost 2 bases and the J gene lost 0 bases, with 8 bases spanning the gap. The CDR3 extends over 15 amino acids. Germline V gene data show CDR1 as MDHEN and CDR2 as SYDVKM.

The chain is built from TRBV18 and TRBJ1-4, with TRBD1 matching over 10 bases. This CDR3 contains 15 residues. Trimming at V came to 0 bases and at J to 8 bases, leaving 3 bases not matched to a gene. Germline CDR1 KGHSH, CDR2 LQKENI. CDR3 sequence reads: CASSPPGQGVEKLFF. CDR3 bases: TGTGCCAGCTCACCACCAGGACAGGGGGTCGAAAAACTGTTTTTT. The full variable domain, its missing parts supplied by reference TRBV18 and TRBJ1-4, is NAGVMQNPRHLVRRRGQEARLRCSPMKGHSHVYWYRQLPEEGLKFMVYLQKENIIDESGMPKERFSAEFPKEGPSILRIQQVVRGDSAAYFCASSPPGQGVEKLFFGSGTQLSVL.

V and J are TRBV18 and TRBJ1-5, with 7 bases that match TRBD1. With 3 bases clipped from V and 6 bases from J, the junction kept 5 bases outside the gene matches. Germline lookup yields CDR1 KGHSH and CDR2 LQKENI. The CDR3 is made up of 14 amino acids. The CDR3 spells CASSPDRVGQPQHF. DNA of the CDR3: TGTGCCAGCTCACCCGACAGGGTGGGTCAGCCCCAGCATTTT.

This clone occurred once. The rearrangement links TRBV3-1 (or the pseudogene TRBV3-2) to TRBJ2-7; 8 bases align to TRBD2. The CDR3 has 15 residues. J gave up 7 bases and V 5 bases, and 13 bases lay outside the gene matches. The V gene's germline CDR1 is LGHDT and CDR2 YNNKEL (reference sequence). This chain's CDR3 is CASSLHPGGAGEQYF. The CDR3 DNA reads as TGTGCCAGCAGCTTACATCCGGGGGGGGCCGGGGAGCAGTACTTC.

V and J are TRBV18 and TRBJ2-7; 15 bases fit TRBD2. CDR3 length equals 19 residues. Trimming took 0 bases from V and 6 from J; bases not matched to a gene: 12. In germline, CDR1 is KGHSH, CDR2 LQKENI. CDR3 loop: CASSPPIRGLAGGHCEQYF. CDR3 DNA sequence: TGTGCCAGCTCACCACCTATTCGGGGACTAGCGGGAGGTCACTGCGAGCAGTACTTC.

This clone occurred a few times. This chain links TRBV19 with TRBJ1-2; 10 nucleotides line up with TRBD1. This CDR3 is 14 amino acids long. Trimming cost V 6 bases and J 5 bases; bases outside gene matches: 6. Germline loops: CDR1 LNHDA, CDR2 SQIVND (reference sequence). CDR3 protein: CASSFPGQGYGYTF. CDR3 nucleotides: TGTGCCAGTAGCTTCCCGGGACAGGGGTATGGCTACACCTTC.

This rearrangement joins TRBV4-2 to TRBJ1-1; D is undetermined. V lost 4 bases, J lost 7 bases, and 10 bases lay in between. Germline-derived CDR1 and CDR2 are LGHNA and YNFKEQ. The CDR3 extends over 12 amino acids. CDR3 amino acids: CASSRRANEAFF. The CDR3, as DNA: TGTGCCAGCAGCCGAAGAGCCAATGAAGCTTTCTTT.

This chain links TRBV10-3 with TRBJ1-1; 9 bases match TRBD1. This CDR3 comprises 13 residues. Germline V gene data show CDR1 as ENHRY and CDR2 as SYGVKD. Trimming cost V 7 bases and J 4 bases; bases outside gene matches: 4. CDR3 DNA sequence: TGTGCCATCAAGGGACAGGGCGGCACTGAAGCTTTCTTT. This gives the protein CAIKGQGGTEAFF.

The rearrangement links TRBV7-9 to TRBJ1-1; D perhaps matches TRBD1 (6 bases). V was pared by 4 bases and J by 1 base, with 10 bases between. Germline lookup yields CDR1 SEHNR and CDR2 FQNEAQ (reference sequence). This CDR3 has 14 residues. Here the CDR3 DNA reads TGTGCCAGCAGCTCAGGGGTCAGGAACACTGAAGCTTTCTTT. As protein: CASSSGVRNTEAFF.

V usage is TRBV19 and J usage is TRBJ1-5, with 11 nucleotides matching TRBD1. This CDR3 region has 14 residues. V gave up 7 bases and J gave up 5 bases; unmatched junction bases: 4. Germline CDR1 LNHDA, CDR2 SQIVND (reference sequence). For the CDR3, the DNA is TGTGCCAGTAACCGGGACAGGGGGGATCAGCCCCAGCATTTT. This codes for CASNRDRGDQPQHF.

The chain joins TRBV4-3 to TRBJ2-2, with 14 bases that match TRBD2. J gave up 5 bases and V 3 bases, and 2 bases lay outside the gene matches. CDR3 length: 16 amino acids. Germline V lookup: CDR1 LGHNA, CDR2 YSLEER. CDR3 sequence: CASSHGLAGGTGELFF. CDR3 coding DNA: TGCGCCAGCAGCCACGGACTAGCGGGAGGAACCGGGGAGCTGTTTTTT.

This clone was found a few times. The chain recombines TRBV19 with TRBJ2-2, with 9 bases lining up with TRBD1. Germline V CDR1 and CDR2: LNHDA, SQIVND (reference sequence). The junction had 0 bases not matched to a gene; V was cut back by 3 bases and J by 4 bases. The CDR3 is made up of 14 amino acids. CDR3 coding DNA: TGTGCCAGTAGTATGGACAGGGGCACCGGGGAGCTGTTTTTT. Translated: CASSMDRGTGELFF.

J is TRBJ1-6 and V is TRBV27; D possibly corresponds to TRBD1 (6 bases). The germline CDR1 and CDR2 sequences are MNHEY and SMNVEV (reference sequence). The CDR3 contains 13 residues. The ends were cut back, 6 bases at V and 7 bases at J, with 10 bases in the middle. This chain's CDR3 is CASRYTGNSPLHF. The CDR3 DNA is TGTGCCAGCAGGTATACAGGGAATTCACCCCTCCACTTT.

The chain combines TRBV7-2 with TRBJ2-1; 13 nucleotides agree with TRBD2. The CDR3 spans 15 residues. Per germline, CDR1 SGHTA and CDR2 FQGNSA. Unmatched junction bases numbered 11, after V lost 8 bases and J lost 10 bases. CDR3 region: CASEIGLAGASEQFF. CDR3 coding DNA: TGTGCCAGCGAAATCGGACTAGCGGGAGCATCCGAGCAGTTCTTC. Looking up the rest from reference TRBV7-2 and TRBJ2-1 gives the full variable domain: GAGVSQSPSNKVTEKGKDVELRCDPISGHTALYWYRQSLGQGLEFLIYFQGNSAPDKSGLPSDRFSAERTGGSVSTLTIQRTQQEDSAVYLCASEIGLAGASEQFFGPGTRLTVL.

V is TRBV28 and J is TRBJ1-1; no definite D call. CDR3 length equals 14 residues. V was shortened by 5 bases and J by 1 base, with 11 bases between the two germline ends. Germline V CDR1 and CDR2: MDHEN, SYDVKM. CDR3 protein: CASSTSGWNTEAFF. The CDR3 DNA sequence: TGTGCCAGCAGTACATCCGGGTGGAACACTGAAGCTTTCTTT.

The genes are TRBV30 and TRBJ1-4; possibly TRBD1 for D (5 bases). The CDR3 loop spans 15 amino acids. V was shortened by 0 bases and J by 8 bases, with 16 bases between the two germline ends. Germline CDR1 GTSNPN, CDR2 SVGIG (reference sequence). The CDR3 sequence is CAWSVQLGPGEKLFF. CDR3 sequence (DNA): TGTGCCTGGAGTGTACAATTGGGGCCAGGGGAAAAACTGTTTTTT.

In this sample, this clone turned up once. This rearrangement joins TRBV7-9 to TRBJ2-2, with D unresolved. The germline gives CDR1 SEHNR, CDR2 FQNEAQ (reference sequence). V was cut by 5 bases and J by 4 bases, with 8 bases left in between. The length of the CDR3 is 13 residues. The CDR3 bases are TGTGCCAGCAGCCCGGGTCCCACCGGGGAGCTGTTTTTT. Translation: CASSPGPTGELFF.

This chain uses TRBV28 with TRBJ2-5; D ambiguous. Germline-derived CDR1 and CDR2 are MDHEN and SYDVKM. The V end was cut by 6 bases, the J end by 1 base, with 9 bases between. The CDR3 is 13 amino acids. This chain's CDR3 is CASRDSPQETQYF. The CDR3 nucleotides are TGTGCCAGCAGAGACTCACCCCAAGAGACCCAGTACTTC.

V is TRBV7-8 and J is TRBJ2-3; 7 bases agree with TRBD2. The CDR3 is made up of 15 amino acids. The germline CDR1 and CDR2 sequences are SGHVS and FQNEAQ. V lost 5 bases to trimming and J lost 2 bases; unmatched junction nucleotides: 7. This chain's CDR3 is CASSAWGGTTDTQYF. For the CDR3, the DNA is TGTGCCAGCAGCGCATGGGGGGGGACCACAGATACGCAGTATTTT.